The rows below give T cell receptor beta chains drawn from one sample of a study of control samples from healthy donors and cancer patients. Method: immunoSEQ multiplex PCR; TCRdb's copy keeps in-frame clones and lacks some. The sample lists about 130,000 clones, roughly 92% seen once, with 4.5% to 7% in the top ten. The sample was blood. All receptors come from a man aged 18 to 30 in good health. The CDR3 runs from the conserved cysteine through the conserved F or W. The D gene is left open where the match is weak. For some rows the clone size is stated as once, few or many, or as a class when expanded; others skip it.

clone size	J gene	V gene	D gene	CDR3 DNA	CDR3 protein
-	TRBJ1-5	TRBV10-1	-	TGCGCCAGCCTACTTGGGCCTAGGAAGCCCCAGCATTTT	CASLLGPRKPQHF
-	TRBJ2-3	TRBV6-4	-	TGTGCCAGCAGTGACCAATTCACAGATACGCAGTATTTT	CASSDQFTDTQYF
-	TRBJ2-3	TRBV5-1	-	TGCGCCAGCAGCCCGGACGGCACAGATACGCAGTATTTT	CASSPDGTDTQYF
-	TRBJ1-5	TRBV19	-	TGTGCCAGTAGTATTTATCAGGGAGGAGGGAATCAGCCCCAGCATTTT	CASSIYQGGGNQPQHF
once	TRBJ2-6	TRBV5-6	-	TGTGCCAGCAGCCGGCTAGCTGCTAGCTCTGGGGCCAACGTCCTGACTTTC	CASSRLAASSGANVLTF
-	TRBJ2-7	TRBV27	TRBD1	TGTGCCAGCAGTTCGACCGGGACAGGGTTCCGGTCTTACGAGCAGTACTTC	CASSSTGTGFRSYEQYF
-	TRBJ2-3	TRBV7-2	-	TGTGCCAGCAGCCACCCCCCTTCTCGACAGCGCACAGATACGCAGTATTTT	CASSHPPSRQRTDTQYF
-	TRBJ1-1	TRBV5-1	TRBD1	TGCGCCAGCAGCTTGGAGGCCTGGACAGGGCGAACTGAAGCTTTCTTT	CASSLEAWTGRTEAFF
-	TRBJ1-1	TRBV12-5	-	TGTGCTAGTGGCCCGACACCATCGGCTGAAGCTTTCTTT	CASGPTPSAEAFF
-	TRBJ2-3	TRBV25-1	-	TGTGCCAGCAGATTTGGAGTCACAGATACGCAGTATTTT	CASRFGVTDTQYF
-	TRBJ2-1	TRBV4-1	TRBD1	TGCGCCAGCAGCCAAGATAAGGGGGCCTCTTGGAATGAGCAGTTCTTC	CASSQDKGASWNEQFF
-	TRBJ1-5	TRBV27	-	TGTGCCAGCAGTTTGGGCGGTAATAGCAATCAGCCCCAGCATTTT	CASSLGGNSNQPQHF
-	TRBJ1-1	TRBV5-1	-	TGCGCCAGCAGCTTAGGATCAGTGAACACTGAAGCTTTCTTT	CASSLGSVNTEAFF
-	TRBJ1-2	TRBV9	-	TGTGCCAGCAGCCCGGGACATTTTTCTAACTATGGCTACACCTTC	CASSPGHFSNYGYTF
-	TRBJ1-5	TRBV2	-	TGTGCCAGCAGTGAAACCCGAAAGCCCCAGCATTTT	CASSETRKPQHF
once	TRBJ1-3	TRBV3-1/TRBV3-2	-	TGTGCCAGCAGTATCTCCCTCTCTGGAAACACCATATATTTT	CASSISLSGNTIYF
-	TRBJ1-2	TRBV6-6	-	TGTGCCAGCAGTTACGAGGGGGGCTATGGCTACACCTTC	CASSYEGGYGYTF
-	TRBJ1-1	TRBV7-2	TRBD1	TGTGCCAGCAGCTTAGGGGGGACAGGAAATTTGAACACTGAAGCTTTCTTT	CASSLGGTGNLNTEAFF